Shown below are 24 T cell receptor beta chains from a single sample sequenced in a study of Ad26.COV2.S vaccination and SARS-CoV-2 variants. Sequenced by immunoSEQ multiplex PCR; TCRdb stores in-frame clones only, minus some. The repertoire has about 260,000 clones, around 90% of them found once; the top ten carry 2.5% to 3.5%. Treatment described: roughly 18 received Ad26.COV2.S at low or high dose, single or two shots; 5 received placebo; per-sample allocation not given. On day 63 after the first injection, vaccine and placebo recipients gave samples. The source was peripheral blood, collected in a trial of Ad26.COV2.S vaccine versus placebo. The receptors shown here come from a person between 18 and 59 years old who received the Ad26.COV2.S COVID-19 vaccine or a placebo.

The chain couples TRBV21-1 to TRBJ2-7; TRBD2, as called in the table, went unchecked against the DNA. TRBV21-1 is a pseudogene segment. There are 19 residues in the CDR3. The CDR3 region has the DNA TGTGCCAGCATCGCCTCCCCTCTAGCGGGAGGGGCCCGAGGTTGGGAGCAGTACGTC. Its protein is CASIASPLAGGARGWEQYV.

The chain recombines TRBV4-3 with TRBJ2-3, with D maybe TRBD2 (6 bases). Germline CDR1 and CDR2: LGHNA and YSLEER. V was cut by 0 bases and J by 2 bases, with 12 bases left in between. This CDR3 is 16 amino acids long. The CDR3 sequence: CASSQDPGLATDTQYF. The CDR3 nucleotides read TGCGCCAGCAGCCAAGATCCGGGACTTGCCACAGATACGCAGTATTTT.

V and J are TRBV7-9 and TRBJ2-1, with 10 bases that match TRBD2. CDR1 and CDR2 (germline): SEHNR, FQNEAQ (reference sequence). The CDR3 extends over 16 amino acids. V was pared by 1 base and J by 4 bases, with 4 bases of the junction left unmatched. The CDR3 DNA reads as TGTGCCAGCAGCTTAGGCTCTAGCGGGAGTTACAATGAGCAGTTCTTC. Its protein is CASSLGSSGSYNEQFF.

The chain is built from TRBV7-8 and TRBJ1-6; D is uncertain. Between the trimmed V and J ends, which lost 5 bases and 3 bases, there was a span of 26 bases. This CDR3 contains 20 residues. The germline V gene encodes CDR1 SGHVS and CDR2 FQNEAQ. The CDR3 sequence: CASSPAIGTIPMGYNSPLHF. As DNA, the CDR3 is TGTGCCAGCAGCCCCGCGATTGGAACAATTCCGATGGGCTATAATTCACCCCTCCACTTT.

V and J are TRBV5-1 and TRBJ2-1, with D tentatively TRBD2 (6 bases). This CDR3 comprises 14 residues. Germline V CDR1 and CDR2: SGHRS, YFSETQ. Between the trimmed V and J ends, which lost 4 bases and 12 bases, there was a span of 20 bases. CDR3 amino acids: CASSLSGTLDAQFF. The CDR3 nucleotides are TGCGCCAGCAGCCTATCCGGGACTTTGGATGCGCAGTTCTTC.

The chain has TRBV14 and TRBJ2-7; TRBD1 aligns across 8 bases. V shed 3 bases and J 7 bases; nucleotides not matched to a gene: 20. The CDR3 is 18 residues long. The V gene's germline CDR1 is SGHDN and CDR2 FVKESK. CDR3 sequence: CASSHGLRSGRGREEQYF. The CDR3 bases are TGTGCCAGCAGCCACGGACTAAGGTCCGGCAGGGGGCGCGAAGAGCAGTACTTC.

This clone was detected a few times. The chain carries TRBV10-3 and TRBJ1-3; the D is unclear. V was cut by 7 bases and J by 0 bases, with 13 bases left in between. The CDR3 runs to 15 residues. CDR1 is ENHRY and CDR2 is SYGVKD in the germline V gene. CDR3 in amino acids: CAIMRGPYSGNTIYF. The CDR3 nucleotides are TGTGCCATCATGAGAGGCCCCTACTCTGGAAACACCATATATTTT.

Only one count was recorded for this clone. The V and J genes are TRBV30 and TRBJ2-1; TRBD2 agrees at 10 bases. The V segment lost 2 bases and the J segment 7 bases; nucleotides outside the gene matches: 5. The CDR3 consists of 14 residues. Germline V CDR1 and CDR2: GTSNPN, SVGIG (reference sequence). CDR3 DNA sequence: TGTGCCTGGAGTAGAATAGCGGGGGGAAATGAGCAGTTCTTC. Amino acid sequence: CAWSRIAGGNEQFF.

The rearrangement links TRBV5-1 to TRBJ2-3; 12 bases agree with TRBD2. V lost 3 bases to trimming and J lost 2 bases; unmatched junction nucleotides: 4. CDR1 and CDR2 from the germline V gene are SGHRS and YFSETQ. The CDR3 consists of 16 residues. CDR3 protein: CASSSGTSGYTDTQYF. Written as DNA, the CDR3 is TGCGCCAGCAGCTCGGGGACTAGCGGGTACACAGATACGCAGTATTTT.

This chain links TRBV7-9 with TRBJ2-3, with D maybe TRBD2 (6 bases). Per germline, CDR1 SEHNR and CDR2 FQNEAQ (reference sequence). Trimming removed 4 bases from V and 9 bases from J, with 23 bases in between. The length of the CDR3 is 16 residues. The CDR3 sequence: CASSSWGSGGRDTQYF. The CDR3, as DNA: TGTGCCAGCAGCTCCTGGGGTAGCGGAGGAAGGGACACGCAGTATTTT.

On this clone: The same CDR3 is also encoded by other DNA sequences in this sample. The chain uses TRBV18 and TRBJ1-1; D not certain. The V gene's germline CDR1 is KGHSH and CDR2 LQKENI. The V end lost 2 bases, the J end lost 1 base, and 5 bases lay between the germline ends. The CDR3 spans 13 residues. The CDR3 sequence is CASSPSENTEAFF. DNA of the CDR3: TGTGCCAGCTCACCAAGTGAGAACACTGAAGCTTTCTTT.

This clone was seen a few times. V and J are TRBV6-2 or TRBV6-3 and TRBJ1-1; TRBD1 is a possible D gene (5 bases). V was pared by 5 bases and J by 5 bases, with 21 bases between. Germline assignment: CDR1 MNHEY and CDR2 SVGEGT. The CDR3 loop spans 16 amino acids. The CDR3, as DNA: TGTGCCAGCAGTAGATACCGGGACTCCTCGGGGACTGAAGCTTTCTTT. Translating it yields CASSRYRDSSGTEAFF.

CDR3: CASSLGGGESNTGELFF. For the CDR3, the DNA is TGTGCCAGCAGCTTAGGAGGGGGCGAATCGAACACCGGGGAGCTGTTTTTT. J is TRBJ2-2 and V is TRBV7-9, with 7 bases matching TRBD1. This CDR3 is 17 amino acids long. V was clipped by 1 base and J by 0 bases; unmatched bases: 5. Germline CDR1 SEHNR, CDR2 FQNEAQ (reference sequence).

The rearrangement uses TRBV9 and TRBJ2-1; D is possibly TRBD1 or TRBD2 (5 bases each). CDR1 is SGDLS, CDR2 YYNGEE, per germline. The CDR3 has 16 residues. Trimming removed 0 bases at V and 0 bases at J, with 10 bases between. CDR3 DNA sequence: TGTGCCAGCAGCGTAGCCGGGACGGTCTCCTACAATGAGCAGTTCTTC. Translation gives CASSVAGTVSYNEQFF.

This rearrangement joins TRBV2 to TRBJ1-1; possible D gene TRBD1, 6 bases. V dropped 4 bases and J dropped 1 base, with 10 bases sitting between them. The CDR3 spans 14 residues. Germline V gene lookup returns CDR1 SNHLY and CDR2 FYNNEI. The CDR3 nucleotides read TGTGCCAGCAGTGCGCAAGGGGGGAACACTGAAGCTTTCTTT. This gives the protein CASSAQGGNTEAFF.

The chain employs TRBV5-4 and TRBJ1-5, with no clear D. Germline CDR1 and CDR2: SGHNT and YYREEE (reference sequence). The CDR3 spans 16 residues. V lost 2 bases and J lost 0, with 12 bases in between. CDR3 sequence (DNA): TGTGCCAGCAGCTTCTTCGACGGAAATAGCAATCAGCCCCAGCATTTT. It codes for CASSFFDGNSNQPQHF.

The rearrangement links TRBV19 to TRBJ2-2, with D perhaps TRBD1 (5 bases). The CDR3 contains 14 residues. The germline V and J ends were trimmed by 5 bases and 4 bases, with 11 bases remaining between them. Germline-derived CDR1 and CDR2 are LNHDA and SQIVND (reference sequence). The CDR3 nucleotides read TGTGCCAGTAGTTCGGCAGGGCGCACCGGGGAGCTGTTTTTT. Its protein product is CASSSAGRTGELFF. Based on the CDR3 plus reference TRBV19 and TRBJ2-2, the full variable domain is DGGITQSPKYLFRKEGQNVTLSCEQNLNHDAMYWYRQDPGQGLRLIYYSQIVNDFQKGDIAEGYSVSREKKESFPLTVTSAQKNPTAFYLCASSSAGRTGELFFGEGSRLTVL.

J is TRBJ1-2 and V is TRBV2; TRBD1 might be the D (6 bases). Germline values: CDR1 SNHLY, CDR2 FYNNEI. The CDR3 contains 11 residues. In DNA, the CDR3 is TGTGCGAAGAGGGGGAGTTATGGCTACACCTTC. This translates into CAKRGSYGYTF. Combining the CDR3 with reference TRBV2 and TRBJ1-2 gives the whole variable domain EPEVTQTPSHQVTQMGQEVILRCVPISNHLYFYWYRQILGQKVEFLVSFYNNEISEKSEIFDDQFSVERPDGSNFTLKIRSTKLEDSAMYFCAKRGSYGYTFGSGTRLTVV.

The chain joins TRBV5-4 to TRBJ2-2, with 12 nucleotides matching TRBD2. This CDR3 contains 17 residues. Germline V CDR1 and CDR2: SGHNT, YYREEE (reference sequence). Unmatched junction bases numbered 6, after V lost 0 bases and J lost 6 bases. CDR3 sequence: CASSLGLAGEGAGELFF. The CDR3 nucleotides are TGTGCCAGCAGCTTGGGACTAGCGGGAGAGGGGGCCGGGGAGCTGTTTTTT.

The J gene is TRBJ2-6, the V gene TRBV21-1; the table's D call, TRBD1, was not checked against the DNA. TRBV21-1 is recorded as a pseudogene. The CDR3 length is 9 residues. DNA of the CDR3: TGTGCCAGCGGGCACGTCCTGACTTTC. It translates to CASGHVLTF.

The rearrangement joins TRBV6-1 to TRBJ2-1; D perhaps matches TRBD1 (5 bases). The CDR3 totals 13 residues. Germline V lookup: CDR1 MNHNS, CDR2 SASEGT. Trimming took 3 bases from V and 15 from J, leaving 18 bases between them. The CDR3 loop reads CASSEQSPYRRFF. The CDR3 coding sequence is TGTGCCAGCAGTGAGCAGTCCCCCTACAGGAGGTTCTTC.

The chain uses TRBV2 and TRBJ2-4; a weak D match, TRBD1 (5 bases). Germline-derived CDR1 and CDR2 are SNHLY and FYNNEI. V lost 11 bases and J 8 bases, leaving 19 bases between the germline ends. This CDR3 comprises 13 residues. CDR3 bases: TGTGCCCAGGGATTACAAGAGTCTGACATTCAGTACTTC. It encodes CAQGLQESDIQYF.

J is TRBJ2-1 and V is TRBV9; perhaps D is TRBD1 or TRBD2 (6 bases each). The V gene's germline CDR1 is SGDLS and CDR2 YYNGEE. Deletions cut 3 bases from V and 2 bases from J, with 15 bases between. This CDR3 contains 16 residues. In DNA, the CDR3 is TGTGCCAGCAGCGCCGGGGTGGGGGGCCCCTACAATGAGCAGTTCTTC. Translation gives CASSAGVGGPYNEQFF.

Only a few counts were recorded for this clone. The CDR3 loop is CASSPGPSSNQPQHF. The CDR3 nucleotides are TGTGCCAGCTCACCGGGACCATCTAGCAATCAGCCCCAGCATTTT. The rearrangement joins TRBV18 to TRBJ1-5, with D possibly TRBD1 on 5 matching bases. The CDR3 extends over 15 amino acids. From germline, CDR1 is KGHSH and CDR2 LQKENI. V shed 3 bases and J shed 0 bases, with 9 bases lying between them.